What follows describes a single T cell receptor beta chain. This clonotype was detected only a few times. This clone's antigen is unknown. Base qualities are not provided; no much larger clone lies one nucleotide away. The germline V gene supplies CDR1 SGHRS and CDR2 YFSETQ. Trimming takes 8 bases off V and 2 bases off J; junction bases not matched to a gene: 8. The CDR3, from cysteine to phenylalanine, totals 15 residues. Only CDR3 DNA remains: 45 bases, in frame from the first base. The sample is drawn from a study of T-cell reconstitution after alpha-beta-depleted transplantation in children listed by TCRdb under 2016. Background on the whole study: Using TCR repertoire profiling, the study followed T-cell immune reconstitution in a quantitative way in children after TCRalphabeta/CD19-depleted allogeneic hematopoietic cell transplantation.

What this sample's treatment or condition label stands for: allogeneic hematopoietic cell transplantation with graft depleted of TCRalphabeta T cells and CD19 B cells. Transplant recipients were children who received TCRalphabeta/CD19-depleted allogeneic hematopoietic cell grafts. Libraries were constructed by PCR. The sequencing machine was an Illumina HiSeq 2500. TCR libraries were prepared with molecular barcoding, using unique molecular identifiers to normalize TCRbeta repertoire quantification. The public reads were reanalyzed by TCRdb: fastp trimming at Q25, MiXCR alignment, in-frame beta chains only. CDR3 protein sequences are deduplicated, and each keeps its most common genes and DNA. Present in this sample are 610,000 or so distinct CDR3 sequences, 25% to 30% of which were seen just once. Approximately 33% of the sample is in the top ten clones. What the work shows at the level of the full study, not this receptor alone: The frequencies of hyperexpanded clones fell over the following months, and after one year, T-cell counts and TCRbeta diversity were mostly attributed to newly produced T cells. About two months after transplant, the apparently early recovery of alphabetaT-cell counts reportedly depended on just several hundred clones that had expanded rapidly and came from non-depleted graft cells. The high TCRbeta diversity at day 60 in some patients was ascribed to recipient T cells and intrathymic progenitors that had survived conditioning.

The specimen was PBMCs, collected before TCRalphabeta/CD19-depleted stem cell transplant. This receptor was identified in a boy under two years old with Wiskott-Aldrich syndrome, due to receive a stem cell transplant. This chain is built from TRBV5-1 and TRBJ2-3; TRBD2 matches 10 bases in the middle. Read as DNA, the sequence is TGCGCCAGTAAAAAGGGACTAGCGAACACAGATACGCAGTATTTT. Translated, it reads CASKKGLANTDTQYF.